This T cell receptor (beta chain) was obtained from a study of beta chain features in type 1 diabetes. This clone was counted at least ten times. Its antigen is as yet unknown. Points from the study as a whole: In every one of the four CD4+ subsets, TCRB CDR3s were moderately but significantly shorter in Type 1 diabetes patients.

Since all of the isolated RNA was reverse transcribed, expressed TCRB transcripts were what got sequenced. TCRdb's table, derived via immunoSEQ multiplex PCR, lists solely in-frame clones and lacks some. The data contain more than 120,000 clones, 10% to 15% of them singletons. Trimming cost V 0 bases and J 8 bases, with 6 bases left between them. The CDR3 has 12 amino acids. Germline values: CDR1 SGHDT, CDR2 YYEEEE. This chain links TRBV5-6 with TRBJ2-4; D is unresolved. The specimen was central memory CD4+ T cells from blood. The origin of this receptor is a young man with type 1 diabetes. CDR3 bases: TGTGCCAGCAGCTTGGGTTGGGACATTCAGTACTTC. Translation: CASSLGWDIQYF.